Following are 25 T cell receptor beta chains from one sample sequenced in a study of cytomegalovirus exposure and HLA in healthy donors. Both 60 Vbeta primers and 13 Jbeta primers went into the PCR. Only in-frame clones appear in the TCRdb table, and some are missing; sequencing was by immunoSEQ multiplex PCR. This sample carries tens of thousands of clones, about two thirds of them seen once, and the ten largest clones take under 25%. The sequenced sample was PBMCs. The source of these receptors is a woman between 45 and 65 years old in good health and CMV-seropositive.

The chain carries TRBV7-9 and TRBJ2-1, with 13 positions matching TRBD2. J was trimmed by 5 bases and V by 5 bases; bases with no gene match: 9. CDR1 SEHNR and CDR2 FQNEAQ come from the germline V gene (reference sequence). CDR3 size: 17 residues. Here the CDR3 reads CASSTWTSGGRHNEQFF. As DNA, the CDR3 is TGTGCCAGCAGCACTTGGACTAGCGGGGGACGCCACAATGAGCAGTTCTTC. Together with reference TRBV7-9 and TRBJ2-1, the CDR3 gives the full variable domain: DTGVSQNPRHKITKRGQNVTFRCDPISEHNRLYWYRQTLGQGPEFLTYFQNEAQLEKSRLLSDRFSAERPKGSFSTLEIQRTEQGDSAMYLCASSTWTSGGRHNEQFFGPGTRLTVL.

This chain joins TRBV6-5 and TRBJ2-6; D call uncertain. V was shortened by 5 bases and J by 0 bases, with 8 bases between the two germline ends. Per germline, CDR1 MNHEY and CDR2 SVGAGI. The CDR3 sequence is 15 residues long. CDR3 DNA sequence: TGTGCCAGCAGTCAACAGAACTCTGGGGCCAACGTCCTGACTTTC. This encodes CASSQQNSGANVLTF.

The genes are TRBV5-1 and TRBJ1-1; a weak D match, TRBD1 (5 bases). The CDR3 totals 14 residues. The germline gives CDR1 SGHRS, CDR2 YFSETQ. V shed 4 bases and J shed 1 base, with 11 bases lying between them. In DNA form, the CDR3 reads TGCGCCAGCAGCCCGGGACTTGAGAACACTGAAGCTTTCTTT. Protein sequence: CASSPGLENTEAFF.

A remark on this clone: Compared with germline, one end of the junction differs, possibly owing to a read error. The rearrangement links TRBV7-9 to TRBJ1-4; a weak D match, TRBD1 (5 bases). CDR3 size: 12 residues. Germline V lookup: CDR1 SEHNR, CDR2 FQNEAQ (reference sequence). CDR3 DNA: TGTTCCAGCAGCTTAGAGGGGGAAAAACTGTTTTTT. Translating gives CSSSLEGEKLFF.

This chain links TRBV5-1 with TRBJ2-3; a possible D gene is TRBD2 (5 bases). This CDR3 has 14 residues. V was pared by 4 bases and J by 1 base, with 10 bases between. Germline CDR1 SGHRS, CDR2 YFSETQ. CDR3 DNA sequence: TGCGCCAGCAGCCCGGGTAGCGGCACAGATACGCAGTATTTT. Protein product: CASSPGSGTDTQYF.

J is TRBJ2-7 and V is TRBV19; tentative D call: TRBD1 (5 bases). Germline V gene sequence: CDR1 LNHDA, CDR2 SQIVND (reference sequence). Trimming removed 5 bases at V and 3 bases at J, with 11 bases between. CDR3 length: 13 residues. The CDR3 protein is CASSVTVSYEQYF. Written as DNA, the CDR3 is TGTGCCAGTAGTGTGACAGTTAGCTACGAGCAGTACTTC.

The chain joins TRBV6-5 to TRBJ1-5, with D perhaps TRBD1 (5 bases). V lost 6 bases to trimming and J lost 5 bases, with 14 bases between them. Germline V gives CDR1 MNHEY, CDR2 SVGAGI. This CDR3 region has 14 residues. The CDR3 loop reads CASRTGDSYQPQHF. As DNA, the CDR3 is TGTGCCAGCAGAACGGGTGACAGCTATCAGCCCCAGCATTTT.

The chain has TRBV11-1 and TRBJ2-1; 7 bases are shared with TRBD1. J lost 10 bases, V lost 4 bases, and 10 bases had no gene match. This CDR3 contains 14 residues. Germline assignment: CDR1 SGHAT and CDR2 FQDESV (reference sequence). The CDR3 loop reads CASSYHGTVMEQFF. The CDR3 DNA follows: TGTGCCAGCAGCTACCACGGGACAGTAATGGAGCAGTTCTTC.

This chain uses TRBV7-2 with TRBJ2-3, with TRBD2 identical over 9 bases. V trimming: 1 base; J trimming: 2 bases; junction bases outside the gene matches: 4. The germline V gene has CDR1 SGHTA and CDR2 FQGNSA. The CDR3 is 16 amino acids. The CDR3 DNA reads TGTGCCAGCAGCTTAGTTCTAGCGGGGCACACAGATACGCAGTATTTT. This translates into CASSLVLAGHTDTQYF.

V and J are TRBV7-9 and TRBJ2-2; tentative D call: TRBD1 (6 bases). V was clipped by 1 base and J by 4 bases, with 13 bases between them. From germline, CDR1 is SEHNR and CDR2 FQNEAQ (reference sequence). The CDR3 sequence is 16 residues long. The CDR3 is CASSLELGAGTGELFF. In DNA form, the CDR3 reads TGTGCCAGCAGCTTAGAGTTGGGGGCCGGCACCGGGGAGCTGTTTTTT.

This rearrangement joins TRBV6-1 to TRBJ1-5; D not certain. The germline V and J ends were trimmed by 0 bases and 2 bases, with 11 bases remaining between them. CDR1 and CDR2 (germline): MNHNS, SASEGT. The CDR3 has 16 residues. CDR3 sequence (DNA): TGTGCCAGCAGTGAAGCCCGAGGCGGCCGCAATCAGCCCCAGCATTTT. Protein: CASSEARGGRNQPQHF.

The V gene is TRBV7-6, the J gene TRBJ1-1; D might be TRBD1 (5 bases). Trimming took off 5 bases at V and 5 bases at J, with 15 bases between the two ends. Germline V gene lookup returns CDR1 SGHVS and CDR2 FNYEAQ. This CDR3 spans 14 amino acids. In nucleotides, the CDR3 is TGTGCCAGCAGCGCCGCCGGGGGGTTGACTGAAGCTTTCTTT. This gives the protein CASSAAGGLTEAFF.

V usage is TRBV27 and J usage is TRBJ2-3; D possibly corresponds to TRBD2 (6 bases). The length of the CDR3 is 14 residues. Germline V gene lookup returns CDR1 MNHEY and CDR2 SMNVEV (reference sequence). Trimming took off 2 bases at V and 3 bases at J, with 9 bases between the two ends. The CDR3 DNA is TGTGCCAGCAGTTTAGTTGCGGGGACAGATACGCAGTATTTT. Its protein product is CASSLVAGTDTQYF.

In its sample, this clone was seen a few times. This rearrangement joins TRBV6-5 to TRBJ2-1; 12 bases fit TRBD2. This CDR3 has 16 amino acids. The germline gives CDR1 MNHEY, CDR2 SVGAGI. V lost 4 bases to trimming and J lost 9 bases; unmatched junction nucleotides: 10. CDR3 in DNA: TGTGCCAGCAGTTCTCTGGCTAGCGGGGGGGAAAGTGAGCAGTTCTTC. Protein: CASSSLASGGESEQFF.

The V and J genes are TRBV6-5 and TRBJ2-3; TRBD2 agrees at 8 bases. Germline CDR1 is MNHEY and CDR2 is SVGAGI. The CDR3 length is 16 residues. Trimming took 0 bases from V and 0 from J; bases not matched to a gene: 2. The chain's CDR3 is CASSYSASGSTDTQYF. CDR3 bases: TGTGCCAGCAGTTACTCCGCTAGCGGGAGCACAGATACGCAGTATTTT.

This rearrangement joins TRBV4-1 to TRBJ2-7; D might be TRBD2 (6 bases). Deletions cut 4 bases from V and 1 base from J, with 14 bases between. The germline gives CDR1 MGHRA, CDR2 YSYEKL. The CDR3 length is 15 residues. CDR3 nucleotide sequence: TGCGCCAGCAGCCCCCTACTGGGACTTTCCTACGAGCAGTACTTC. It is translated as CASSPLLGLSYEQYF.

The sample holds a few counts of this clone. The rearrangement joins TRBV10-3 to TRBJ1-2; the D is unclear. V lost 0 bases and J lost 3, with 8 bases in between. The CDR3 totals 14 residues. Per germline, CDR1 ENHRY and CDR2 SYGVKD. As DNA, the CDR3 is TGTGCCATCAGTGAGTCCGTGGGAGACTATGGCTACACCTTC. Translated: CAISESVGDYGYTF.

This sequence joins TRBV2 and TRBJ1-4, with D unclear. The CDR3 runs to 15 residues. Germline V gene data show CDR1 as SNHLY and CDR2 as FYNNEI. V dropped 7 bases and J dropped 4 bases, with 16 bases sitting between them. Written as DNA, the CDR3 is TGTGCCAGCACTTACGAATCAACCGGTAATGAAAAACTGTTTTTT. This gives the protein CASTYESTGNEKLFF.

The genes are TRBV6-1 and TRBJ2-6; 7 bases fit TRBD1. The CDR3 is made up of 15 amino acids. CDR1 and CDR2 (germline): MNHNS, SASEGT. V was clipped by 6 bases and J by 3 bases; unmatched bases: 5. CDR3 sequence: CASREGALGANVLTF. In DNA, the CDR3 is TGTGCCAGCAGAGAGGGGGCGCTTGGGGCCAACGTCCTGACTTTC.

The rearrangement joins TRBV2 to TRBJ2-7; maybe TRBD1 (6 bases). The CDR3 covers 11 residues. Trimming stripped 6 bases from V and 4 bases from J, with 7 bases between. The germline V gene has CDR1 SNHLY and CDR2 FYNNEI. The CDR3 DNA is TGTGCCAGCAGACAGGGTTACGAGCAGTACTTC. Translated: CASRQGYEQYF.

The CDR3 sequence: CAWTLYNEQFF. The CDR3 DNA reads as TGTGCCTGGACCCTTTACAATGAGCAGTTCTTC. The genes are TRBV30 and TRBJ2-1, with D unresolved. V was shortened by 4 bases and J by 4 bases, with 5 bases between the two germline ends. The germline CDR1 and CDR2 sequences are GTSNPN and SVGIG (reference sequence). This CDR3 comprises 11 residues.

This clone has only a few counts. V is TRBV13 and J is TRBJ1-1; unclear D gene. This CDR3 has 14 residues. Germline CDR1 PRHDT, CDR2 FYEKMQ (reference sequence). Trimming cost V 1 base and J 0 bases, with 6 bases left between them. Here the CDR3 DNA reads TGTGCCAGCAGCTTAGCCGGTATGAACACTGAAGCTTTCTTT. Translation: CASSLAGMNTEAFF.

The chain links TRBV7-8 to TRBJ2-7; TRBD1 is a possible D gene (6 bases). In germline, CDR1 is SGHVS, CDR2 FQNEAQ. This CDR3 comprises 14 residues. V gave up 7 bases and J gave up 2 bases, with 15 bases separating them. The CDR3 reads CASTSKGDTYEQYF. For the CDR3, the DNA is TGTGCCAGCACCTCTAAGGGGGATACCTACGAGCAGTACTTC.

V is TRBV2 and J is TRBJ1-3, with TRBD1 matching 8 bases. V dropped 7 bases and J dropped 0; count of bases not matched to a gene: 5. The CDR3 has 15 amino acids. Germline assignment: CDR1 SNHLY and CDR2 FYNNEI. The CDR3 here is CASTPGTGSGNTIYF. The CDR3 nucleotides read TGTGCCAGCACCCCTGGGACAGGCTCTGGAAACACCATATATTTT.

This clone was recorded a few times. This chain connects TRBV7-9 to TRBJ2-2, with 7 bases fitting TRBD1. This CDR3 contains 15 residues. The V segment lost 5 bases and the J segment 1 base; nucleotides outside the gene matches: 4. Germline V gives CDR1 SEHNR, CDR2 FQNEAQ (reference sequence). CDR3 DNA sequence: TGTGCCAGCAGCGCATGGACAGGGAACACCGGGGAGCTGTTTTTT. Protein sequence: CASSAWTGNTGELFF.